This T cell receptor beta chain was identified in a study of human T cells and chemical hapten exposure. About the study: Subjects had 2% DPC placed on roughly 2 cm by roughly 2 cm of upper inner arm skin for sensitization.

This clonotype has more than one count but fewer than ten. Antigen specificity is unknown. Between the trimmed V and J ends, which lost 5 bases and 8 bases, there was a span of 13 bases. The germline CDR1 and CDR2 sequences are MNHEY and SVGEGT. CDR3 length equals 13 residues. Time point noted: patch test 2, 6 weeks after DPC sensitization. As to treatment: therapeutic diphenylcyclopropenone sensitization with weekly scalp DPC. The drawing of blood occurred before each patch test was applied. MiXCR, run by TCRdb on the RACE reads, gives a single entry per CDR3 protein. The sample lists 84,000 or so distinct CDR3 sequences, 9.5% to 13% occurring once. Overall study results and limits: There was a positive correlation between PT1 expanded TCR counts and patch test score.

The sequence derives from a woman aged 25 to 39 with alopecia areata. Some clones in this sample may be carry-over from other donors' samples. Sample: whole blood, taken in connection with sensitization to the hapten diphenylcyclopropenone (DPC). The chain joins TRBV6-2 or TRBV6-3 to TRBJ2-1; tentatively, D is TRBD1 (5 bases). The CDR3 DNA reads TGTGCCAGCAGTCCGAATGGGGCTCATGAGCAGTTCTTC. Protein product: CASSPNGAHEQFF.